Below are 21 T cell receptor beta chains sequenced from a single sample in a study of tumour-infiltrating T cells in Burkitt lymphoma. Only in-frame clones appear in the TCRdb table, and some are missing; sequencing was by immunoSEQ multiplex PCR. Here the sample spans 3,800 or so clones, 16% being singletons. The sequenced sample consisted of tumor tissue. The receptors stem from a human donor with diffuse large B-cell lymphoma. Some clones in this sample may be carry-over from other donors' samples.

This clone was seen more than once but under ten times. This chain links TRBV7-9 with TRBJ1-1; D unresolved. Germline assignment: CDR1 SEHNR and CDR2 FQNEAQ (reference sequence). The CDR3 spans 12 residues. V lost 6 bases to trimming and J lost 1 base, with 6 bases between them. DNA for the CDR3: TGTGCCAGCAGGGCAGGGAACACTGAAGCTTTCTTT. Translation gives CASRAGNTEAFF.

The rearrangement joins TRBV27 to TRBJ2-5; 7 bases map to TRBD2. V dropped 3 bases and J dropped 5; count of bases not matched to a gene: 3. From germline, CDR1 is MNHEY and CDR2 SMNVEV (reference sequence). The CDR3 length is 13 residues. The CDR3 region is CASSFFSGETQYF. The CDR3 coding sequence is TGTGCCAGCAGTTTTTTTAGCGGGGAGACCCAGTACTTC.

V gene TRBV7-3 combines with J gene TRBJ2-1; D possibly matches TRBD1 or TRBD2 (6 bases each). The CDR3 contains 17 residues. Trimming removed 0 bases at V and 2 bases at J, with 14 bases between. Germline-derived CDR1 and CDR2 are SGHTA and FQGTGA. The CDR3 reads CASSLTSGGLTYNEQFF. The CDR3 bases are TGTGCCAGCAGCTTAACGTCCGGGGGCCTGACCTACAATGAGCAGTTCTTC.

This clone turned up a few times. The rearrangement joins TRBV7-2 to TRBJ1-2, with 8 positions matching TRBD1. V lost 5 bases and J lost 8; bases outside the gene matches: 10. This CDR3 spans 14 amino acids. Germline loops: CDR1 SGHTA, CDR2 FQGNSA. CDR3 in amino acids: CASSLPTGVEGYTF. Here the CDR3 DNA reads TGTGCCAGCAGCCTACCGACAGGGGTGGAGGGCTACACCTTC.

This clone was detected only a few times. This rearrangement joins TRBV18 to TRBJ1-5, with D uncertain. Germline values: CDR1 KGHSH, CDR2 LQKENI. The V and J ends lost 6 bases and 1 base respectively, with 7 bases between them. The CDR3 contains 13 residues. For the CDR3, the DNA is TGTGCCAGCTCTGTCGGGAGCAATCAGCCCCAGCATTTT. Translation gives CASSVGSNQPQHF.

The chain has TRBV6-1 and TRBJ2-2; D unresolved. The germline CDR1 and CDR2 sequences are MNHNS and SASEGT. The V gene lost 3 bases and the J gene lost 0 bases, with 11 bases spanning the gap. CDR3 length: 16 amino acids. CDR3 residues: CASSDRADANTGELFF. The CDR3, as DNA: TGTGCCAGCAGTGATCGTGCGGATGCGAACACCGGGGAGCTGTTTTTT.

This clone has just a few counts. The V call is TRBV6-6, the J call TRBJ1-2; D is perhaps TRBD1 (5 bases). V lost 4 bases, J lost 5 bases, and 14 bases lay in between. Germline CDR1 is MNHNY and CDR2 is SVGAGI (reference sequence). The CDR3 covers 14 residues. CDR3 DNA: TGTGCCAGCAGTTTAAGCCCCGGGGGGTATGGCTACACCTTC. This codes for CASSLSPGGYGYTF.

The rearrangement uses TRBV30 and TRBJ1-2; 8 bases are shared with TRBD1. This CDR3 is built from 16 residues. Looked up from germline, CDR1 is GTSNPN and CDR2 is SVGIG (reference sequence). The V gene end was trimmed by 0 bases and the J gene end by 0 bases; junction bases not matched to a gene: 6. DNA for the CDR3: TGTGCCTGGAGTGTTATGTGGGGACAGGCTAACTATGGCTACACCTTC. This gives the protein CAWSVMWGQANYGYTF.

V is TRBV9 and J is TRBJ1-1; D might be TRBD1 (6 bases). Germline V gene data show CDR1 as SGDLS and CDR2 as YYNGEE. The CDR3 spans 14 residues. Trimming removed 3 bases at V and 0 bases at J, with 9 bases between. The CDR3 loop reads CASSADRMNTEAFF. CDR3 sequence (DNA): TGTGCCAGCAGCGCGGACAGAATGAACACTGAAGCTTTCTTT.

The chain combines TRBV7-2 with TRBJ1-2, with D maybe TRBD1 (5 bases). The V end lost 1 base, the J end lost 5 bases, and 17 bases lay between the germline ends. The germline gives CDR1 SGHTA, CDR2 FQGNSA. The CDR3 runs to 16 residues. DNA of the CDR3: TGTGCCAGCAGCTTAGTTGCCGGGGCCCACCTATATGGCTACACCTTC. Its protein is CASSLVAGAHLYGYTF.

The J gene is TRBJ1-1, the V gene TRBV7-9; the match to TRBD1 covers 10 bases. Germline CDR1 is SEHNR and CDR2 is FQNEAQ (reference sequence). This CDR3 comprises 14 residues. V lost 5 bases, J lost 11 bases, and 11 bases stayed unmatched. The chain's CDR3 is CASSPAGQGFSAFF. For the CDR3, the DNA is TGTGCCAGCAGCCCAGCGGGACAGGGGTTTTCGGCTTTCTTT.

This clone is medium-sized. The rearrangement joins TRBV7-6 to TRBJ1-3; D is undetermined. Trimming took 3 bases from V and 7 from J, leaving 7 bases between them. The germline gives CDR1 SGHVS, CDR2 FNYEAQ. CDR3 length: 12 amino acids. The CDR3 bases are TGTGCCAGCAGCTTGGGTGGCAACACCATATATTTT. This gives the protein CASSLGGNTIYF.

The rearrangement links TRBV13 to TRBJ1-4; TRBD1 agrees at 9 bases. J gave up 8 bases and V 0 bases, and 7 bases lay outside the gene matches. This CDR3 has 16 amino acids. Germline lookup yields CDR1 PRHDT and CDR2 FYEKMQ (reference sequence). The CDR3 nucleotides read TGTGCCAGCAGCTTAGGATATACAGGGGGCGTAGAAAAACTGTTTTTT. It translates to CASSLGYTGGVEKLFF.

A few counts support this clone. The chain uses TRBV29-1 and TRBJ2-2; 7 bases fit TRBD2. Unmatched junction bases numbered 5, after V lost 5 bases and J lost 8 bases. CDR1 and CDR2 (germline): SQVTM, ANQGSEA. This CDR3 comprises 12 residues. The chain's CDR3 is CSVNGRSGELFF. For the CDR3, the DNA is TGCAGCGTTAACGGGAGGTCGGGGGAGCTGTTTTTT.

The V call is TRBV28, the J call TRBJ2-3; possible D gene TRBD2, 6 bases. V lost 8 bases and J lost 3, with 12 bases in between. This CDR3 spans 13 amino acids. Germline-derived CDR1 and CDR2 are MDHEN and SYDVKM. CDR3 sequence: CASSHGGTDTQYF. The CDR3 nucleotides read TGTGCCAGCTCTCATGGGGGGACAGATACGCAGTATTTT.

This clone was observed a handful of times. The J gene is TRBJ2-2, the V gene TRBV6-4; the match to TRBD2 covers 13 bases. This CDR3 contains 21 residues. The germline V gene encodes CDR1 MRHNA and CDR2 SNTAGT. J was trimmed by 4 bases and V by 2 bases; bases with no gene match: 16. The CDR3 loop is CASSDPLGGLAGKGSTGELFF. The CDR3 DNA reads as TGTGCCAGCAGTGACCCCCTTGGGGGACTAGCGGGAAAAGGAAGCACCGGGGAGCTGTTTTTT.

In this sample, this clone turned up a few times. The V call is TRBV29-1, the J call TRBJ2-7; TRBD1 might be the D (6 bases). V shed 1 base and J shed 2 bases, with 15 bases lying between them. Per the germline V gene, CDR1 is SQVTM and CDR2 is ANQGSEA. This CDR3 is built from 15 residues. The CDR3 loop is CSVEGEGGETYEQYF. In DNA, the CDR3 is TGCAGCGTTGAAGGCGAAGGGGGAGAGACCTACGAGCAGTACTTC.

The chain couples TRBV11-2 to TRBJ1-1; no definite D call. The V and J ends lost 2 bases and 4 bases respectively, with 14 bases between them. Germline CDR1 SGHAT, CDR2 FQNNGV. This CDR3 region has 15 residues. The CDR3 bases are TGTGCCAGCAGCTTACGACACTCCCGAGCCACTGAAGCTTTCTTT. It codes for CASSLRHSRATEAFF.

This clone was seen only a few times. This CDR3 reads CASSSTSGREKTQYF. As DNA, the CDR3 is TGCGCCAGCAGCTCCACTAGCGGGAGGGAAAAGACCCAGTACTTC. J is TRBJ2-5 and V is TRBV5-1, with 13 bases identical to TRBD2. Trimming at V came to 3 bases and at J to 6 bases, leaving 5 bases not matched to a gene. CDR1 and CDR2 from the germline V gene are SGHRS and YFSETQ. The CDR3 totals 15 residues.

This clone ranks as hyperexpanded (1% or more). The rearrangement uses TRBV4-2 and TRBJ1-1; TRBD1 is a possible D gene (5 bases). The length of the CDR3 is 17 residues. Germline values: CDR1 LGHNA, CDR2 YNFKEQ. The germline V and J ends were trimmed by 0 bases and 1 base, with 15 bases remaining between them. CDR3 in amino acids: CASSQDDSLTWNTEAFF. The CDR3 DNA follows: TGTGCCAGCAGCCAAGATGACAGCCTAACTTGGAACACTGAAGCTTTCTTT.

This clone was detected a few times. The chain has TRBV4-3 and TRBJ2-7, with D unclear. This CDR3 has 16 amino acids. Trimming removed 0 bases at V and 2 bases at J, with 14 bases between. Germline loops: CDR1 LGHNA, CDR2 YSLEER. CDR3 sequence (DNA): TGCGCCAGCAGCCAAGATGGAGCGTTTGGTCCCTACGAGCAGTACTTC. It is translated as CASSQDGAFGPYEQYF.